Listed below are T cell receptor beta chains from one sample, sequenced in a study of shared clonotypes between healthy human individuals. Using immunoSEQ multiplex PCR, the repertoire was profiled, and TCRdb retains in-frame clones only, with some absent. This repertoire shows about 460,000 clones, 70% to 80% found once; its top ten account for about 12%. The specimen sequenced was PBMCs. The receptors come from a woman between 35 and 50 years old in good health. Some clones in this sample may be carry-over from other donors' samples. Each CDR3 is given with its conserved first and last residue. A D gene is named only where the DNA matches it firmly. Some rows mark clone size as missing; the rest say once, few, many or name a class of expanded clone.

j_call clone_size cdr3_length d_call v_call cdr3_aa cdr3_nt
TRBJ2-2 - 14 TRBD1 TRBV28 CASSSGTVTGELFF TGTGCCAGCAGTTCGGGGACAGTCACCGGGGAGCTGTTTTTT
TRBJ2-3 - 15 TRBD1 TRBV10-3 CAINDRDRETDTQYF TGTGCCATCAATGATCGGGACAGGGAAACAGATACGCAGTATTTT
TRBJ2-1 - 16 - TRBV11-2 CASSFSGLAAANEQFF TGTGCCAGCAGCTTTTCGGGATTAGCGGCCGCCAATGAGCAGTTCTTC
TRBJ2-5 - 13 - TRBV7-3 CASSSGLLGTQYF TGTGCCAGCAGCTCGGGACTCTTGGGGACCCAGTACTTC
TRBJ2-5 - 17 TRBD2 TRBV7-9 CASSPNSQAGVRETQYF TGTGCCAGCAGCCCTAACTCTCAAGCGGGAGTGAGAGAGACCCAGTACTTC
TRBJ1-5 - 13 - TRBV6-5 CASSRDLGQPQHF TGTGCCAGCAGTAGGGACCTGGGTCAGCCCCAGCATTTT
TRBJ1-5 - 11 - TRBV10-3 CAISEGSAQHF TGTGCCATCAGTGAAGGTTCAGCCCAGCATTTT
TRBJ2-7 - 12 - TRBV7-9 CASIGGAGEQYF TGTGCCAGCATAGGGGGCGCGGGGGAGCAGTACTTC
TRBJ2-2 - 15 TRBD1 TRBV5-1 CASTKGQGSTGELFF TGCGCCAGTACTAAGGGACAGGGTTCCACCGGGGAGCTGTTTTTT
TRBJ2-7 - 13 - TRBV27 CASSGLSSYEQYF TGTGCCAGCAGTGGCCTTAGCTCCTACGAGCAGTACTTC
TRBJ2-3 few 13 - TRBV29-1 CSVDRGGGDTQYF TGCAGCGTAGACAGGGGCGGGGGAGATACGCAGTATTTT
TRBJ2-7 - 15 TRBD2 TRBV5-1 CASSLTGTRSYEQYF TGCGCCAGCAGCTTGACCGGGACTAGGTCCTACGAGCAGTACTTC
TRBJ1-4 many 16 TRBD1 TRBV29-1 CSVDPYRTGCLEKLFF TGCAGCGTTGACCCCTACCGGACAGGGTGCCTGGAAAAACTGTTTTTT
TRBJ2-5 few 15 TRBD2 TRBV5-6 CASSLGLADQETQYF TGTGCCAGCAGCTTGGGGCTAGCGGATCAAGAGACCCAGTACTTC
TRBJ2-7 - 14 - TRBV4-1 CASSQDTGAYEQYF TGCGCCAGCAGCCAAGATACCGGAGCCTACGAGCAGTACTTC
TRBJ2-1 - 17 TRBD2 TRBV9 CASSVPGLVDGRNEQFF TGTGCCAGCAGCGTTCCGGGACTAGTGGATGGTAGGAATGAGCAGTTCTTC
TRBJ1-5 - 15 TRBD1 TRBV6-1 CASWNRGLGNQPQHF TGTGCCAGCTGGAACAGGGGGCTGGGCAATCAGCCCCAGCATTTT
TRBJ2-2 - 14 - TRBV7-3 CASSLGHNTGELFF TGTGCCAGCAGCTTAGGACACAACACCGGGGAGCTGTTTTTT
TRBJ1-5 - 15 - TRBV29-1 CSVAEAGGADQPQHF TGCAGCGTTGCAGAGGCCGGGGGCGCGGATCAGCCCCAGCATTTT
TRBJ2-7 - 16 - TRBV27 CASSPTTDRITYEQYF TGTGCCAGCAGTCCCACGACCGACAGGATAACCTACGAGCAGTACTTC
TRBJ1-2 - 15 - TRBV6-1 CASSESNGFNYGYTF TGTGCCAGCAGTGAATCGAACGGTTTCAACTATGGCTACACCTTC
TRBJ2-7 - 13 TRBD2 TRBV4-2 CASSHSGRYEQYF TGTGCCAGCAGCCACAGCGGGAGGTACGAGCAGTACTTC
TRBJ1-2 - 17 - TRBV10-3 CVSRGGGSGQTNYGYTF TGTGTATCCAGAGGGGGTGGTTCGGGCCAAACTAACTATGGCTACACCTTC
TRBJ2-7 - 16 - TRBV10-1 CASSESGTGSSYEQYF TGCGCCAGCAGTGAGTCGGGCACAGGGAGCTCCTACGAGCAGTACTTC
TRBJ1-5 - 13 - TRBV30 CAWSSRVNQPQHF TGTGCCTGGAGTTCCAGGGTTAATCAGCCCCAGCATTTT
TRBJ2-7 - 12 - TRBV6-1 CASTRSSYEQYF TGTGCCAGCACGAGGAGCTCCTACGAGCAGTACTTC
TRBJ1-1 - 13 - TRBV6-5 CASGGGWDTEAFF TGTGCCAGCGGGGGAGGGTGGGACACTGAAGCTTTCTTT
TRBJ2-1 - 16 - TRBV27 CASSPSFSRGLREQFF TGTGCCAGCAGTCCGTCGTTTTCTAGGGGACTCAGGGAGCAGTTCTTC
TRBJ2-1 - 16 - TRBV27 CASSLYSGDEWGEQFF TGTGCCAGCAGTTTATATTCTGGGGACGAATGGGGTGAGCAGTTCTTC
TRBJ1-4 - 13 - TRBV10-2 CASSEWAEEKLFF TGCGCCAGCAGTGAATGGGCTGAGGAAAAACTGTTTTTT
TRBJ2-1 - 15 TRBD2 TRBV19 CASSDRLAGVIEQFF TGTGCCAGTAGTGACCGACTAGCGGGAGTCATTGAGCAGTTCTTC
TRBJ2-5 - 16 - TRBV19 CASNWAARGSQETQYF TGTGCCAGTAATTGGGCCGCCCGGGGAAGCCAAGAGACCCAGTACTTC
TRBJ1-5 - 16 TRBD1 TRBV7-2 CASSLWTGGSNQPQHF TGTGCCAGCAGCTTATGGACAGGGGGCAGCAATCAGCCCCAGCATTTT
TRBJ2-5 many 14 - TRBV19 CASSNPGVGETQYF TGTGCCAGTAGTAATCCGGGAGTAGGGGAGACCCAGTACTTC
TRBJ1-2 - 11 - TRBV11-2 CASSLEVGYTF TGTGCCAGCAGCTTAGAGGTTGGCTACACCTTC
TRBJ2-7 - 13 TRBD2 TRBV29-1 CSVAGLAGNEQYF TGCAGCGTTGCAGGGCTAGCGGGAAACGAGCAGTATTTC
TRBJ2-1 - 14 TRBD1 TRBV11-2 CASSLGTENNEQFF TGTGCCAGCAGCCTGGGGACAGAAAACAATGAGCAGTTCTTC
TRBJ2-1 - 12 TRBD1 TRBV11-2 CASSLTGGQQFF TGTGCCAGCAGCTTAACAGGGGGACAGCAGTTCTTC
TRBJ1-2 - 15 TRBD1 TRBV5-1 CASSLVSGGNYGYTF TGCGCCAGCAGCTTGGTCTCAGGGGGCAACTATGGCTACACCTTC